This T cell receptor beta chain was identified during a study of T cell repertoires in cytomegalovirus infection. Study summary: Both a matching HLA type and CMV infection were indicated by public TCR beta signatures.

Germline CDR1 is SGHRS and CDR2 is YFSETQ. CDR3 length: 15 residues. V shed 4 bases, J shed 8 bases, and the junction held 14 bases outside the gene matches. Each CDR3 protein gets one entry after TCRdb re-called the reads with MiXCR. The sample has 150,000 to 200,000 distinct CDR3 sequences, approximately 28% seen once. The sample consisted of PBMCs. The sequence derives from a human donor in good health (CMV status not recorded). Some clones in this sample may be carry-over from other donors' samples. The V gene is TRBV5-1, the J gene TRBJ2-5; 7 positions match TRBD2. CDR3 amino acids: CASSLPSGEIDTQYF. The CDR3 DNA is TGCGCCAGCAGCCTCCCCAGCGGGGAGATAGATACCCAGTACTTC.